The T cell receptor (beta chain) under discussion was sequenced for a study of shared T cell receptors in the human thymus. The germline V and J ends were trimmed by 0 bases and 3 bases, with 17 bases remaining between them. Germline V gene lookup returns CDR1 SGHTA and CDR2 FQGNSA. The CDR3 length is 17 residues. Libraries were prepared by immunoSEQ multiplex PCR; TCRdb keeps only in-frame clonotypes and omits some of them. The sample carries some 640,000 clones, approximately 89% recorded once. Separately, the same data were catalogued under a study of human thymus T cells. This second study notes: Thymic samples were excised during corrective heart operations. Repertoires sampled from thymus and blood appeared biased in V and J gene usage. Among unrelated individuals, related research reported thymic repertoires that overlapped highly.

This receptor was taken from a boy under two years old with a congenital heart defect. Sequencing was carried out using thymocytes. V is TRBV7-2 and J is TRBJ1-2; tentatively, D is TRBD1 (6 bases). The CDR3 is CASSLATWGEGDYGYTF. The CDR3 DNA sequence: TGTGCCAGCAGCTTAGCCACGTGGGGGGAGGGGGACTATGGCTACACCTTC.